The 30 T cell receptor beta chains below were found in one sample sequenced in a study of chronic HIV infection and antiretroviral therapy. TCRdb fed the 5' RACE reads into MiXCR, producing one record per CDR3 protein. The repertoire holds tens of thousands of distinct CDR3 sequences, about 7.4% seen once, with around 3% in the top ten. Specimen: peripheral blood. The receptors stem from an adult who had HIV and had not received antiretroviral therapy, or was an uninfected healthy control (not recorded which).

This clonotype has more than one count but fewer than ten. This rearrangement joins TRBV28 to TRBJ1-1; D is ambiguous. The CDR3 is 13 residues long. Germline V gene data show CDR1 as MDHEN and CDR2 as SYDVKM. Trimming pared 3 bases from V and 1 base from J, leaving 6 bases between. In DNA, the CDR3 is TGTGCCAGCAGTTTCATCGGGAACACTGAAGCTTTCTTT. This sequence encodes CASSFIGNTEAFF.

This clonotype was counted a few times. The V and J genes are TRBV27 and TRBJ2-1; D call uncertain. This CDR3 is built from 14 residues. V lost 0 bases and J 3 bases, leaving 6 bases between the germline ends. Germline V lookup: CDR1 MNHEY, CDR2 SMNVEV (reference sequence). CDR3 DNA sequence: TGTGCCAGCAGTTTATCTTCCCTCTACAATGAGCAGTTCTTC. This encodes CASSLSSLYNEQFF.

As for this clonotype: At one of its ends the junction is not consistent with the germline gene, which may arise from a read error. The CDR3 spells CASSLNTETFF. The CDR3 nucleotides read TGTGCCAGCAGCCTCAACACTGAAACTTTCTTT. The chain carries TRBV28 and TRBJ1-1; no reliable D call. This CDR3 spans 11 amino acids. Germline-derived CDR1 and CDR2 are MDHEN and SYDVKM.

This clonotype was recorded at least ten times. The V gene is TRBV6-1, the J gene TRBJ2-1, with D unclear. Germline CDR1 MNHNS, CDR2 SASEGT. Trimming shortened V by 3 bases and J by 7 bases, and 7 bases separated the two germline ends. This CDR3 contains 12 residues. The CDR3 reads CASSDSLNEQFF. The CDR3 bases are TGTGCCAGCAGTGACTCTCTAAATGAGCAGTTCTTC.

This clonotype was counted many times. The genes are TRBV6-5 and TRBJ2-1, with D unresolved. Germline loops: CDR1 MNHEY, CDR2 SVGAGI. The CDR3 consists of 14 residues. Trimming removed 1 base from V and 4 bases from J, with 8 bases in between. In DNA, the CDR3 is TGTGCCAGCAGTTACTTAGGGCCTTACAATGAGCAGTTCTTC. Translated: CASSYLGPYNEQFF.

This clonotype came up a few times. The DNA of the CDR3 is TGTGCCAGCAGTTTATCCTATTTGGGGGGGTTGGGCTCTGGGGCCAACGTCCTGACTTTC. Protein sequence: CASSLSYLGGLGSGANVLTF. The rearrangement uses TRBV28 and TRBJ2-6; TRBD2 aligns across 7 bases. Germline CDR1 and CDR2: MDHEN and SYDVKM. Trimming at V came to 1 base and at J to 0 bases, leaving 12 bases not matched to a gene. This CDR3 is built from 20 residues.

Comment on this clonotype: This may be a read error: a much more frequent sequence differs by one nucleotide. V is TRBV12-3 or TRBV12-4 and J is TRBJ1-6; 10 nucleotides match TRBD1. CDR3 length: 13 residues. The CDR3 is CARSFGTGDTLHF. The DNA of the CDR3 is TGTGCCAGGAGTTTCGGGACAGGGGATACCCTCCACTTT.

The gene calls are TRBV29-1 and TRBJ2-7; D remains ambiguous. Germline CDR1 is SQVTM and CDR2 is ANQGSEA. Trimming removed 7 bases at V and 0 bases at J, with 13 bases between. The CDR3 is made up of 13 amino acids. The CDR3: CSAAMRSSYEQYF. The CDR3 nucleotides are TGCAGCGCAGCGATGAGGAGCTCCTACGAGCAGTACTTC.

This clonotype was observed at least ten times. The chain recombines TRBV5-1 with TRBJ2-3; 7 nucleotides align to TRBD2. The CDR3 loop spans 14 amino acids. Trimming cost V 4 bases and J 1 base; bases outside gene matches: 3. Per the germline V gene, CDR1 is SGHRS and CDR2 is YFSETQ. The CDR3 is CASSKTSGTDTQYF. CDR3 sequence (DNA): TGCGCCAGCAGCAAAACTAGCGGCACAGATACGCAGTATTTT. The complete variable domain, with remaining parts taken from reference TRBV5-1 and TRBJ2-3, reads KAGVTQTPRYLIKTRGQQVTLSCSPISGHRSVSWYQQTPGQGLQFLFEYFSETQRNKGNFPGRFSGRQFSNSRSEMNVSTLELGDSALYLCASSKTSGTDTQYFGPGTRLTVL.

This clonotype has at least ten counts. The J gene is TRBJ2-3, the V gene TRBV11-2, with 11 bases fitting TRBD2. The trim removed 5 bases at V and 3 bases at J, leaving 4 bases unmatched. The CDR3 has 15 amino acids. Germline V gives CDR1 SGHAT, CDR2 FQNNGV. Written as DNA, the CDR3 is TGTGCCAGCAGCGAAACTAGCGGGAGAACAGATACGCAGTATTTT. It translates to CASSETSGRTDTQYF.

This clonotype was counted only a few times. This chain joins TRBV12-3 or TRBV12-4 and TRBJ1-2; 7 nucleotides line up with TRBD1. This CDR3 contains 13 residues. The V segment lost 3 bases and the J segment 8 bases; nucleotides outside the gene matches: 6. Written as DNA, the CDR3 is TGTGCCAGCAGTTTGGGCAGGGGGTTCGGCTACACCTTC. The encoded protein is CASSLGRGFGYTF.

About this clonotype: The junction departs from germline at one end; a sequencing error may be responsible. This chain uses TRBV2 with TRBJ1-1; D is undetermined. Per germline, CDR1 SNHLY and CDR2 FYNNEI. The CDR3 has 13 amino acids. The CDR3 coding sequence is TGTGCCAGCAGTGTTGCTGTAAACAGTGAAACTTTCTTT. This translates into CASSVAVNSETFF.

This clonotype came up many times. V is TRBV10-1 and J is TRBJ2-5; the D gene is possibly TRBD2 (6 bases). V shed 0 bases and J shed 2 bases, with 13 bases lying between them. Per the germline V gene, CDR1 is WNHNN and CDR2 is SYGVQD (reference sequence). The CDR3 is made up of 16 amino acids. The CDR3 is CASSESGGVSQETQYF. In nucleotides, the CDR3 is TGCGCCAGCAGTGAGTCTGGCGGGGTCTCTCAAGAGACCCAGTACTTC.

Points on this clonotype: Being one base from a much bigger clone, this may be a read error. The chain recombines TRBV30 with TRBJ1-4; the match to TRBD1 covers 7 bases. The CDR3 spans 17 residues. The germline V gene has CDR1 GTSNPN and CDR2 SVGIG (reference sequence). Written as DNA, the CDR3 is TGTGTCTGGCAGCCACCGGGACAGAGACCTCCTAATGAAAAACTGTTTTTT. As protein: CVWQPPGQRPPNEKLFF.

The V call is TRBV5-1, the J call TRBJ2-2; 11 bases map to TRBD2. This CDR3 contains 15 residues. The V segment lost 4 bases and the J segment 3 bases; nucleotides outside the gene matches: 2. Germline V gene data show CDR1 as SGHRS and CDR2 as YFSETQ. CDR3 sequence reads: CASSTTSGDTGELFF. The CDR3 DNA is TGCGCCAGCAGCACGACTAGCGGGGACACCGGGGAGCTGTTTTTT. The full variable domain, completed using reference TRBV5-1 and TRBJ2-2, is KAGVTQTPRYLIKTRGQQVTLSCSPISGHRSVSWYQQTPGQGLQFLFEYFSETQRNKGNFPGRFSGRQFSNSRSEMNVSTLELGDSALYLCASSTTSGDTGELFFGEGSRLTVL.

The genes are TRBV28 and TRBJ2-1, with D possibly TRBD2 on 5 matching bases. Germline V lookup: CDR1 MDHEN, CDR2 SYDVKM. V was pared by 4 bases and J by 8 bases, with 9 bases between. CDR3 length: 12 residues. The DNA for the CDR3 is TGTGCCAGCAGTTCACAGAGGGATGAGCAGTTCTTC. Its protein is CASSSQRDEQFF. Variable domain in full (rest from reference TRBV28 and TRBJ2-1): DVKVTQSSRYLVKRTGEKVFLECVQDMDHENMFWYRQDPGLGLRLIYFSYDVKMKEKGDIPEGYSVSREKKERFSLILESASTNQTSMYLCASSSQRDEQFFGPGTRLTVL.

This clonotype turned up a few times. The V and J genes are TRBV27 and TRBJ1-5, with D hard to call. Germline V CDR1 and CDR2: MNHEY, SMNVEV (reference sequence). This CDR3 is built from 15 residues. Trimming removed 1 base at V and 2 bases at J, with 9 bases between. CDR3 nucleotide sequence: TGTGCCAGCAGTTTATTCGCGATGGGCAATCAGCCCCAGCATTTT. Translation: CASSLFAMGNQPQHF.

This clonotype was counted a few times. V is TRBV29-1 and J is TRBJ1-5; no definite D call. The CDR3 has 15 residues. V was trimmed by 5 bases and J by 2 bases, leaving 16 bases between them. Germline CDR1 is SQVTM and CDR2 is ANQGSEA. This CDR3 is CSVTGDGGGNQPQHF. For the CDR3, the DNA is TGCAGCGTTACCGGGGATGGAGGTGGCAATCAGCCCCAGCATTTT.

J is TRBJ2-6 and V is TRBV3-1; TRBD1 matches at 8 bases. This CDR3 has 18 amino acids. The trim removed 0 bases at V and 0 bases at J, leaving 4 bases unmatched. Looked up from germline, CDR1 is LGHDT and CDR2 is YNNKEL (reference sequence). This chain's CDR3 is CASSQEGGQVSGANVLTF. In DNA, the CDR3 is TGTGCCAGCAGCCAAGAAGGGGGACAGGTCTCTGGGGCCAACGTCCTGACTTTC.

This clonotype came up many times. The chain uses TRBV5-1 and TRBJ2-5; D perhaps matches TRBD2 (6 bases). Germline V gives CDR1 SGHRS, CDR2 YFSETQ. The CDR3 is 17 residues long. V lost 0 bases to trimming and J lost 2 bases, with 17 bases between them. CDR3 coding DNA: TGCGCCAGCAGCTTGGCCAGGGAAACTGGGGGGCAAGAGACCCAGTACTTC. Amino acid sequence: CASSLARETGGQETQYF.

The chain is built from TRBV3-1 and TRBJ1-1; 8 nucleotides match TRBD1. After removal of 4 bases from V and 7 bases from J, the junction contained 2 bases not matched to a gene. The CDR3 has 12 residues. Germline lookup yields CDR1 LGHDT and CDR2 YNNKEL (reference sequence). The CDR3 DNA follows: TGTGCCAGCAGCCCGGGACAGGTTGAAGCTTTCTTT. It yields the protein CASSPGQVEAFF. Filled out from reference TRBV3-1 and TRBJ1-1, the complete variable domain reads DTAVSQTPKYLVTQMGNDKSIKCEQNLGHDTMYWYKQDSKKFLKIMFSYNNKELIINETVPNRFSPKSPDKAHLNLHINSLELGDSAVYFCASSPGQVEAFFGQGTRLTVV.

The chain links TRBV10-2 to TRBJ2-5; D is possibly TRBD2 (5 bases). The germline V gene has CDR1 WSHSY and CDR2 SAAADI. The ends were cut back, 2 bases at V and 2 bases at J, with 12 bases in the middle. The length of the CDR3 is 15 residues. The CDR3 DNA reads TGCGCCAGCAGTGAGGGACTCCCTATACAAGAGACCCAGTACTTC. This gives the protein CASSEGLPIQETQYF.

This clonotype was picked up many times. This chain links TRBV25-1 with TRBJ2-1, with D possibly matching TRBD2 (6 bases). V dropped 2 bases and J dropped 6 bases, with 14 bases sitting between them. The CDR3 extends over 15 amino acids. Germline CDR1 and CDR2: MGHDK and SYGVNS. CDR3 sequence reads: CASSEGSGQINEQFF. In DNA, the CDR3 is TGTGCCAGCAGTGAAGGTAGCGGCCAAATCAATGAGCAGTTCTTC.

Only a few counts were recorded for this clonotype. V is TRBV7-9 and J is TRBJ1-5, with D unresolved. The CDR3 loop spans 13 amino acids. Germline V gives CDR1 SEHNR, CDR2 FQNEAQ (reference sequence). Trimming cost V 5 bases and J 4 bases, with 9 bases left between them. The CDR3 sequence is CASSASPNQPQHF. CDR3 in DNA: TGTGCCAGCAGCGCGAGCCCGAATCAGCCCCAGCATTTT.

The sample holds many counts of this clonotype. Here the CDR3 DNA reads TGTGCCAGCAGTTTACGCAGCGGGAGATTTACAGATACGCAGTATTTT. Protein: CASSLRSGRFTDTQYF. The V call is TRBV28, the J call TRBJ2-3, with 8 bases that match TRBD2. The CDR3 length is 16 residues. The V segment lost 2 bases and the J segment 3 bases; nucleotides outside the gene matches: 7. The germline gives CDR1 MDHEN, CDR2 SYDVKM.

This clonotype was recorded many times. The V and J genes are TRBV28 and TRBJ2-5; no clear D. Germline V gives CDR1 MDHEN, CDR2 SYDVKM. The CDR3 runs to 14 residues. With 5 bases removed from V and 4 bases from J, the gap between germline ends came to 14 bases. The CDR3 nucleotides are TGTGCCAGCAGTCAGCCCGGTGGAGTAGAGACCCAGTACTTC. Translation gives CASSQPGGVETQYF. Based on the CDR3 plus reference TRBV28 and TRBJ2-5, the full variable domain is DVKVTQSSRYLVKRTGEKVFLECVQDMDHENMFWYRQDPGLGLRLIYFSYDVKMKEKGDIPEGYSVSREKKERFSLILESASTNQTSMYLCASSQPGGVETQYFGPGTRLLVL.

This rearrangement joins TRBV5-1 to TRBJ1-2, with D perhaps TRBD1 (6 bases). Germline assignment: CDR1 SGHRS and CDR2 YFSETQ. V lost 0 bases and J 2 bases, leaving 8 bases between the germline ends. The CDR3 totals 14 residues. CDR3 residues: CASSLGDTNYGYTF. The CDR3 region has the DNA TGCGCCAGCAGCTTGGGGGACACCAACTATGGCTACACCTTC.

This clonotype was counted at least ten times. The J gene is TRBJ2-5, the V gene TRBV20-1; no firm D call. The CDR3 loop spans 13 amino acids. The V end was cut by 5 bases, the J end by 3 bases, with 13 bases between. Per germline, CDR1 DFQATT and CDR2 SNEGSKA (reference sequence). CDR3: CSAPQRPKETQYF. The CDR3 nucleotides read TGCAGTGCTCCGCAGCGACCCAAAGAGACCCAGTACTTC.

The genes are TRBV4-2 and TRBJ2-4, with D maybe TRBD2 (5 bases). Germline CDR1 reads LGHNA; CDR2 reads YNFKEQ. The CDR3 extends over 13 amino acids. V was shortened by 1 base and J by 6 bases, with 7 bases between the two germline ends. The CDR3 here is CASSQVEGNIQYF. CDR3 sequence (DNA): TGTGCCAGCAGCCAAGTAGAGGGAAACATTCAGTACTTC.

The V gene is TRBV6-1, the J gene TRBJ1-5, with D hard to call. Trimming stripped 4 bases from V and 10 bases from J, with 11 bases between. This CDR3 is built from 12 residues. Germline-derived CDR1 and CDR2 are MNHNS and SASEGT. The DNA of the CDR3 is TGTGCCAGCAGTGGCCAATACAAACCCCAGCATTTT. Its translation: CASSGQYKPQHF.